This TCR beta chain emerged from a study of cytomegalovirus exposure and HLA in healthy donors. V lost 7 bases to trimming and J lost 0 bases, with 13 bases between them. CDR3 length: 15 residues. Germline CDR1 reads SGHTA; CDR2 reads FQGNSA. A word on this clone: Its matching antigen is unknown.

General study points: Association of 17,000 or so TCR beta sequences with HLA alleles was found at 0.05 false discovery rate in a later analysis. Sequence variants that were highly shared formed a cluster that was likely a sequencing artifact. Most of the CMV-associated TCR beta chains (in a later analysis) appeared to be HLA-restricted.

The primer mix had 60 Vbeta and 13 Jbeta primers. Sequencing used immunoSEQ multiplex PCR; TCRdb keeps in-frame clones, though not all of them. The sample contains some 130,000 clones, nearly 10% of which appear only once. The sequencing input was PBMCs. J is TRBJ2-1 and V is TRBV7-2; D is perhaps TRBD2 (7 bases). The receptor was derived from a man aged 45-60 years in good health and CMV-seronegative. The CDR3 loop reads CASTKGGSSYNEQFF. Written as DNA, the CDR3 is TGTGCCAGCACTAAGGGGGGGAGCTCCTACAATGAGCAGTTCTTC. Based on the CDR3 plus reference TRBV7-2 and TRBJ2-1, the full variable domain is GAGVSQSPSNKVTEKGKDVELRCDPISGHTALYWYRQSLGQGLEFLIYFQGNSAPDKSGLPSDRFSAERTGGSVSTLTIQRTQQEDSAVYLCASTKGGSSYNEQFFGPGTRLTVL.